This TCR beta chain appears in the sequencing data of a study of cytomegalovirus exposure and HLA in healthy donors. A word on this clone: Its antigen is as yet unknown.

The primer mix had 60 Vbeta and 13 Jbeta primers. Profiled with immunoSEQ multiplex PCR; TCRdb holds only in-frame clones, not every one. The sample consists of 100,000 to 150,000 clones, just under 75% of them appearing once. Study-wide points: Most subjects had HLA-A and HLA-B alleles reportedly predicted accurately by TCR beta sequences. The authors listed 164 TCR beta chains as cytomegalovirus-associated. Analysis performed later found roughly 17,000 TCR beta sequences associated with HLA alleles at 0.05 false discovery rate. TCR beta V segments were, for the most part, productive about 90% or about 30% of the time in an earlier analysis.

The sequencing sample was made of PBMCs. This sequence was found in a man aged 35 to 55 in good health and CMV-seropositive.

The CDR3 here is CASSQGVSGTSGSSTDTQYF. The CDR3 DNA sequence: TGCGCCAGCAGCCAAGGGGTGTCCGGGACTAGCGGGAGTAGCACAGATACGCAGTATTTT. The rearrangement links TRBV4-1 to TRBJ2-3; 14 bases fit TRBD2. V lost 1 base, J lost 0 bases, and 9 bases stayed unmatched. The CDR3 is 20 residues long. Germline V gene sequence: CDR1 MGHRA, CDR2 YSYEKL.